These 2 T cell receptor beta chains share one sample of origin, sequenced in a study of Ad26.COV2.S vaccination and SARS-CoV-2 variants. Sequenced by immunoSEQ multiplex PCR; TCRdb stores in-frame clones only, minus some. This sample has about 180,000 clones, with roughly 89% found just once. The sequencing here drew on peripheral blood, taken after recovery from COVID-19. All receptors derive from a human donor who had recovered from COVID-19.

This clone was found once. The chain combines TRBV7-9 with TRBJ2-1; D assignment may be TRBD1 or TRBD2 (5 bases each). The CDR3 runs 15 residues. CDR1 and CDR2 (germline): SEHNR, FQNEAQ (reference sequence). V was cut by 0 bases and J by 0 bases, with 6 bases left in between. The CDR3 DNA is TGTGCCAGCAGCTTAGCGGGGACCTCCTACAATGAGCAGTTCTTC. Its translation: CASSLAGTSYNEQFF.

This clone appeared a single time. V and J are TRBV7-8 and TRBJ1-2; the D is unclear. CDR1 is SGHVS, CDR2 FQNEAQ, per germline. The CDR3 is 8 amino acids. V gave up 11 bases and J gave up 8 bases, with 6 bases separating them. CDR3 protein: CAVNGYTF. The CDR3 DNA reads as TGTGCCGTCAACGGCTACACCTTC.